This TCR beta chain was retrieved from a study of T cells in Graves' hyperthyroidism and ophthalmopathy. Germline CDR1 SQVTM, CDR2 ANQGSEA. The V gene end was trimmed by 0 bases and the J gene end by 1 base; junction bases not matched to a gene: 6. The CDR3 extends over 15 amino acids. The investigators amplified TCR beta CDR3 regions from RNA transcripts. HTBI primers were the set used in a first-round RT-PCR of the TCR CDR3. One entry per CDR3 protein, called by TCRdb with MiXCR from the multiplex PCR reads. Of a few hundred thousand distinct CDR3 sequences in the sample, 14% to 15% were seen once. Diagnosis of hyperthyroidism was new in patients aged 18 to 65, and its duration was under 2 months.

Sample: blood. The J gene is TRBJ2-7, the V gene TRBV29-1, with TRBD1 identical over 7 bases. This TCR came from a woman between 25 and 40 years old with Graves' hyperthyroidism. The CDR3: CSVEDRGGASYEQYF. As DNA, the CDR3 is TGCAGCGTTGAAGATCGAGGGGGCGCATCCTACGAGCAGTACTTC.